This entry lists 7 T cell receptor beta chains sequenced from one sample in a study of blood T cell repertoires in COVID-19 (dated by TCRdb to 2018 to 2021). The library was built by means of the immunoSEQ multiplex PCR assay. Entries here come from immuneACCESS through TCRdb and include only in-frame sequences with V and J called. Some clones fail to appear in such tables; in the studies checked, an unresolved V gene covers under half of the shortfall, and the cause of the remainder is unknown. Here the sample has about 400,000 clones; roughly 89% occur a single time. The ten most abundant clones make up about 1.7% of the sample. The specimen was PBMCs or T cells enriched from blood (not recorded which). The receptors stem from a woman in her thirties who had recovered from COVID-19.

The genes are TRBV4-1 and TRBJ1-1; a weak D match, TRBD1 (5 bases). Trimming left V 3 bases short and J 1 base short, with 24 bases between. The CDR3 runs to 19 residues. The V gene's germline CDR1 is MGHRA and CDR2 YSYEKL. The CDR3 spells CASSHLRGFDPLGNTEAFF. In DNA form, the CDR3 reads TGCGCCAGCAGCCACCTCCGGGGGTTCGATCCCTTAGGGAACACTGAAGCTTTCTTT.

The chain recombines TRBV13 with TRBJ2-1, with TRBD2 identical over 10 bases. This CDR3 has 20 amino acids. Germline CDR1 and CDR2: PRHDT and FYEKMQ (reference sequence). V was clipped by 5 bases and J by 4 bases; unmatched bases: 20. CDR3 DNA sequence: TGTGCCAGCAGCGACGGGGCTAGCGGGAGTGCCGAACCGTCTTACAATGAGCAGTTCTTC. Protein sequence: CASSDGASGSAEPSYNEQFF.

The chain employs TRBV28 and TRBJ2-5; TRBD1 matches 8 bases. V shed 6 bases and J 5 bases; nucleotides not matched to a gene: 5. CDR1 MDHEN and CDR2 SYDVKM come from the germline V gene. This CDR3 is 13 amino acids long. CDR3 region: CASSHRGMETQYF. Written as DNA, the CDR3 is TGTGCCAGCAGCCACAGGGGGATGGAGACCCAGTACTTC.

The chain is built from TRBV5-4 and TRBJ1-1, with D maybe TRBD1 (5 bases). There are 17 residues in the CDR3. V shed 2 bases and J shed 1 base, with 18 bases lying between them. Germline V gene data show CDR1 as SGHNT and CDR2 as YYREEE (reference sequence). CDR3 in DNA: TGTGCCAGCAGCTTCGGCGGAGGGGCTCTGGGGAACACTGAAGCTTTCTTT. Translation: CASSFGGGALGNTEAFF. Variable domain in full (rest from reference TRBV5-4 and TRBJ1-1): ETGVTQSPTHLIKTRGQQVTLRCSSQSGHNTVSWYQQALGQGPQFIFQYYREEENGRGNFPPRFSGLQFPNYSSELNVNALELDDSALYLCASSFGGGALGNTEAFFGQGTRLTVV.

V gene TRBV20-1 combines with J gene TRBJ1-1; no clear D gene. From germline, CDR1 is DFQATT and CDR2 SNEGSKA (reference sequence). V shed 5 bases and J shed 6 bases, with 10 bases lying between them. There are 11 residues in the CDR3. The CDR3, as DNA: TGCAGTGCTCTCGAACTACCTGAAGCTTTCTTT. The encoded protein is CSALELPEAFF.

The chain couples TRBV18 to TRBJ2-7; 13 bases fit TRBD2. The V gene end was trimmed by 3 bases and the J gene end by 4 bases; junction bases not matched to a gene: 9. Germline CDR1 KGHSH, CDR2 LQKENI. The CDR3 is 17 residues long. CDR3 in DNA: TGTGCCAGCTCACCCGGACTAGCGGGAGTAGGTAGATACGAGCAGTACTTC. This sequence encodes CASSPGLAGVGRYEQYF.

With regard to this clone: Other DNA variants within this sample encode the same CDR3. V gene TRBV28 combines with J gene TRBJ1-6; maybe TRBD1 (6 bases). The germline CDR1 and CDR2 sequences are MDHEN and SYDVKM. The CDR3 contains 14 residues. V was trimmed by 5 bases and J by 5 bases, leaving 10 bases between them. CDR3 residues: CASSRAGDNSPLHF. DNA of the CDR3: TGTGCCAGCAGTCGTGCAGGGGATAATTCACCCCTCCACTTT. The full variable domain, in which reference TRBV28 and TRBJ1-6 provide the parts outside the CDR3, is DVKVTQSSRYLVKRTGEKVFLECVQDMDHENMFWYRQDPGLGLRLIYFSYDVKMKEKGDIPEGYSVSREKKERFSLILESASTNQTSMYLCASSRAGDNSPLHFGNGTRLTVT.